This T cell receptor beta chain derives from a study of blood T cell repertoires in COVID-19. This CDR3 is 20 amino acids long. Germline V gene sequence: CDR1 MNHEY, CDR2 SVGEGT. The ends were cut back, 0 bases at V and 0 bases at J, with 18 bases in the middle. Clones were sequenced by immunoSEQ multiplex PCR, and TCRdb holds only the in-frame ones, with some missing. The profile shows 400,000 to 500,000 clones, roughly 90% of them singletons. This clonotype was obtained from a woman in her thirties or forties who had recovered from COVID-19. Material: PBMCs or T cells enriched from blood (not recorded which). The chain employs TRBV6-2 or TRBV6-3 and TRBJ2-6, with unresolved D. Here the CDR3 DNA reads TGTGCCAGCAGTTACTCGAGTTCTGGTAACGAACCCTCTGGGGCCAACGTCCTGACTTTC. Its protein product is CASSYSSSGNEPSGANVLTF.